Included here is one T cell receptor beta chain sequence, with context. The germline V gene encodes CDR1 SGHRS and CDR2 YFSETQ. The CDR3 sequence is 12 residues long. V gave up 5 bases and J gave up 5 bases, with 7 bases separating them. This table comes from immunoSEQ multiplex PCR, and its TCRdb copy is limited to in-frame clones, with some not included. The table has about 400,000 clones, 85% to 90% seen once; the top ten hold approximately 9.3%. These data come from a study of blood T cell repertoires in COVID-19. In the study overall: T cells, B-cell-depleted T cells, or PBMCs supplied cDNA or gDNA.

The sequenced sample was PBMCs or T cells enriched from blood (not recorded which). The rearrangement uses TRBV5-1 and TRBJ1-4; D is uncertain. This clonotype was obtained from a woman aged 45-65 years who had recovered from COVID-19. This chain's CDR3 is CASRAVNEKLFF. The CDR3 DNA reads as TGCGCCAGCAGGGCAGTAAATGAAAAACTGTTTTTT.